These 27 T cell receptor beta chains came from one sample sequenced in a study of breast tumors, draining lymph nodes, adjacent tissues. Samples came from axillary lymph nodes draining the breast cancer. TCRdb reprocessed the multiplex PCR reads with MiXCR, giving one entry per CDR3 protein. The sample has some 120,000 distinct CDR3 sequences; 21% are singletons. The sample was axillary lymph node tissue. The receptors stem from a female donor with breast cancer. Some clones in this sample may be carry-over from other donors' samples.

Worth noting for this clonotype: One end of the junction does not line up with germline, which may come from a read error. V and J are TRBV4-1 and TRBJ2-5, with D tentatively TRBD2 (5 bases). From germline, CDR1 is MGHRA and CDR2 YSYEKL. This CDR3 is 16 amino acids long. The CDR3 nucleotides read TGCGCCAGCAGCCCCCTCAGCCCCCCGGGGAAGGAGACCCGGTACTTC. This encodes CASSPLSPPGKETRYF.

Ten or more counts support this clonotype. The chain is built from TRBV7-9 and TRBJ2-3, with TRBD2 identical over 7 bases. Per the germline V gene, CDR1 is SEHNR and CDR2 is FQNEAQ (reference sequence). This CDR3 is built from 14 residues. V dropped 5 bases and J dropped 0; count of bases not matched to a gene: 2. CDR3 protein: CASSRGVSTDTQYF. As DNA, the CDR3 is TGTGCCAGCAGCCGGGGGGTTAGCACAGATACGCAGTATTTT.

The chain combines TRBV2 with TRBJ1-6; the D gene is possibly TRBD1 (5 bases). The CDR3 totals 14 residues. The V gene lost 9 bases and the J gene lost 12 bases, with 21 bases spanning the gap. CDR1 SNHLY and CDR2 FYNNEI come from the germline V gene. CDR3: CASTGASSGLPLHF. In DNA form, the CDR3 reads TGTGCCAGTACCGGGGCCTCCAGTGGGCTACCCCTCCACTTT.

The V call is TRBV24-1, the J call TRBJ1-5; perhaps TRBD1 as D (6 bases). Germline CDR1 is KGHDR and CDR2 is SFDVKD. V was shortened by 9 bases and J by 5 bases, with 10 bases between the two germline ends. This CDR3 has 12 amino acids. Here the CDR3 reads CATGEGDQPQHF. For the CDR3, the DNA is TGTGCCACCGGGGAGGGGGATCAGCCCCAGCATTTT.

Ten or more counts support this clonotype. The CDR3 sequence: CATSDGTASYEQYF. In nucleotides, the CDR3 is TGTGCCACCAGTGACGGGACCGCATCCTACGAGCAGTACTTC. J is TRBJ2-7 and V is TRBV24-1, with D perhaps being TRBD1 or TRBD2 (5 bases each). In germline, CDR1 is KGHDR, CDR2 SFDVKD. CDR3 length: 14 amino acids. Trimming took off 4 bases at V and 1 base at J, with 10 bases between the two ends.

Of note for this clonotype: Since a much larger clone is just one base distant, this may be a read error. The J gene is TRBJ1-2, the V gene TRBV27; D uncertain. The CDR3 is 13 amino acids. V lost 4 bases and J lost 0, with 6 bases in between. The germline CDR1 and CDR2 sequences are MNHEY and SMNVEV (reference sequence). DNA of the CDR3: TGTGCCAGCAGTTACAGTGCTAACTATGGCTACACCTTC. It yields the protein CASSYSANYGYTF.

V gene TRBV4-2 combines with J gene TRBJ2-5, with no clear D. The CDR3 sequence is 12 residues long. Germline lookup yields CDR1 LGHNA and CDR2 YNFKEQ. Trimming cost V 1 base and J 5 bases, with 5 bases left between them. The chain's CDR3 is CASSQGKETQYF. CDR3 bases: TGTGCCAGCAGCCAAGGTAAGGAGACCCAGTACTTC.

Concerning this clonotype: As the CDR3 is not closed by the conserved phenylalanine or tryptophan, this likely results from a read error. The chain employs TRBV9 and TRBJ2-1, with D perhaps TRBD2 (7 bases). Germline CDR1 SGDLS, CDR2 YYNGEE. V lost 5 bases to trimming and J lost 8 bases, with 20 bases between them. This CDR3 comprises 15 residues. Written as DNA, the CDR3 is TGTGCCAGCAGTGTTTGGGGGGGGCCCTTGTATGAGCAGTTCTCC. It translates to CASSVWGGPLYEQFS.

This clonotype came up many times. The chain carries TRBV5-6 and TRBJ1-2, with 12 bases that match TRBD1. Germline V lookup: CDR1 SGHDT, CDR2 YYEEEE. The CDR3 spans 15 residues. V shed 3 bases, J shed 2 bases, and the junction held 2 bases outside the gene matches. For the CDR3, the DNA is TGTGCCAGCAGCTCGGGGACAGGGGGCAACTATGGCTACACCTTC. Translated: CASSSGTGGNYGYTF.

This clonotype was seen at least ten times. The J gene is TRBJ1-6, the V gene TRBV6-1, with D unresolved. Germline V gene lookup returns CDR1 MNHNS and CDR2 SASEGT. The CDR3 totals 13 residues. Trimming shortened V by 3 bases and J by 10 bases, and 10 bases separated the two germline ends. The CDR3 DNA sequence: TGTGCCAGCAGTGAGCGGGGTGACTCACCCCTCCACTTT. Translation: CASSERGDSPLHF.

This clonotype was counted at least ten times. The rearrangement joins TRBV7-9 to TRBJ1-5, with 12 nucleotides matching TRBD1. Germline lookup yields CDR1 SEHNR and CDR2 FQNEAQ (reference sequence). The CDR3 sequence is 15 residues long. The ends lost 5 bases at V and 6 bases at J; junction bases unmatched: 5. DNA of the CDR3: TGTGCCAGCAGCCCAGGGACAGGGGGCAGTCAGCCCCAGCATTTT. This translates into CASSPGTGGSQPQHF.

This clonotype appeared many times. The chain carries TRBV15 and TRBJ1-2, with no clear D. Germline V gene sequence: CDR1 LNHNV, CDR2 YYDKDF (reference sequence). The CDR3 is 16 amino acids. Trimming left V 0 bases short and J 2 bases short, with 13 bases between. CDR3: CATSREPGRLNYGYTF. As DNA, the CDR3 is TGTGCCACCAGCAGAGAGCCGGGAAGGTTGAACTATGGCTACACCTTC.

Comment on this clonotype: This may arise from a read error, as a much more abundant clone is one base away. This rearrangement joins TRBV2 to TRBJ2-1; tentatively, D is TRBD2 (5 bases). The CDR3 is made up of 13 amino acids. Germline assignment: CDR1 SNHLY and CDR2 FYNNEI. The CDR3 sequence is CASSRDRYNEQSF. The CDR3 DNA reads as TGTGCCAGCAGTCGGGATAGGTACAATGAGCAGTCCTTC. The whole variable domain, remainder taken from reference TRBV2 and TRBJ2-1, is EPEVTQTPSHQVTQMGQEVILRCVPISNHLYFYWYRQILGQKVEFLVSFYNNEISEKSEIFDDQFSVERPDGSNFTLKIRSTKLEDSAMYFCASSRDRYNEQSFGPGTRLTVL.

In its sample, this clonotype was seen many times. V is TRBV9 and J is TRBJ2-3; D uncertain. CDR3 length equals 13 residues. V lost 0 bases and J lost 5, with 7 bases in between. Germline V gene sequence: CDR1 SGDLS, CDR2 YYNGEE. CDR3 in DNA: TGTGCCAGCAGCGTAGGCAGAGGAGATACGCAGTATTTT. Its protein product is CASSVGRGDTQYF.

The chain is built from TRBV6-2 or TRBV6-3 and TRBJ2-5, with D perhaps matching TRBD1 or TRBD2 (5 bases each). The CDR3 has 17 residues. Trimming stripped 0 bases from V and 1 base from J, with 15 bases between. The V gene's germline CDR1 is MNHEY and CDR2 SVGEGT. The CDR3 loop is CASSYSMGEWFQETQYF. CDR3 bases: TGTGCCAGCAGTTACTCGATGGGGGAGTGGTTCCAAGAGACCCAGTACTTC.

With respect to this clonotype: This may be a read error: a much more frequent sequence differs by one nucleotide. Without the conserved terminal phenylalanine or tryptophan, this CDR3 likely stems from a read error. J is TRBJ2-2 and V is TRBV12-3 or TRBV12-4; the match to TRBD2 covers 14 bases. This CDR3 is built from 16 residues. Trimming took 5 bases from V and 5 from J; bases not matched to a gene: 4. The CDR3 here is CASSHRLAGGTGELFS. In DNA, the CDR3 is TGTGCCAGCAGTCACAGACTAGCGGGAGGGACCGGGGAGCTGTTTTCT.

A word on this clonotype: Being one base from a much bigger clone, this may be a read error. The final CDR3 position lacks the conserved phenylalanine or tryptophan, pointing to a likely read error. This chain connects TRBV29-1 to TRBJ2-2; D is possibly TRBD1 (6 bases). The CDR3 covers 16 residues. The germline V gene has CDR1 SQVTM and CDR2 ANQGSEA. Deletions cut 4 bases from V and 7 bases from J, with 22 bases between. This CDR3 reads CSVGTPSGRGDGELFS. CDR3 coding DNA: TGCAGCGTTGGGACCCCCTCGGGCAGGGGTGACGGGGAGCTGTTTTCT.

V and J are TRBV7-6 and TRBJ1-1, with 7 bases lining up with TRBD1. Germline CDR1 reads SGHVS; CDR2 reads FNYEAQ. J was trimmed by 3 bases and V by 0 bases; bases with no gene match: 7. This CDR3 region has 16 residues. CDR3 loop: CASSLAHGTVYTEAFF. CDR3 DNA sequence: TGTGCCAGCAGCTTAGCGCACGGGACAGTGTACACTGAAGCTTTCTTT.

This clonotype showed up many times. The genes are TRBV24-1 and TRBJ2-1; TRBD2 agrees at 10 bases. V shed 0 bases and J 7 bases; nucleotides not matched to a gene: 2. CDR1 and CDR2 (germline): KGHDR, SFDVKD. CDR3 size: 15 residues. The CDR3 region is CATSDLTSGTNEQFF. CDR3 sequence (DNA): TGTGCCACCAGTGATTTGACTAGCGGGACAAATGAGCAGTTCTTC.

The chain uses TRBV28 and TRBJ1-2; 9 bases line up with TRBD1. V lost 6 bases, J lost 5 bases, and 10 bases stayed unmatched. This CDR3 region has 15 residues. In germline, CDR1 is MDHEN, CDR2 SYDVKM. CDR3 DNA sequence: TGTGCCAGCAGAAAATCCGGGACAGGGTATTATGGCTACACCTTC. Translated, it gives CASRKSGTGYYGYTF.

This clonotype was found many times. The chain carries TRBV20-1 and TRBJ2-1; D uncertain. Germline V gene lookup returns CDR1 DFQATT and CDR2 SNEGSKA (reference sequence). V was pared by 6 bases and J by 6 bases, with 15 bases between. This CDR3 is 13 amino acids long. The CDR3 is CSARLSWVNEQFF. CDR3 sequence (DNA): TGCAGTGCCCGGCTCTCGTGGGTCAATGAGCAGTTCTTC.

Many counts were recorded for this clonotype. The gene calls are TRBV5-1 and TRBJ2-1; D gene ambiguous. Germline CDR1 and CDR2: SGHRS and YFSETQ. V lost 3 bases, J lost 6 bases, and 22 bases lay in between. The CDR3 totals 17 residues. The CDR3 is CASSSPSLVTQANEQFF. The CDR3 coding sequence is TGCGCCAGCAGCTCCCCGAGCCTCGTGACGCAGGCCAATGAGCAGTTCTTC. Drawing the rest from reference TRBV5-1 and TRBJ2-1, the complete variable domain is KAGVTQTPRYLIKTRGQQVTLSCSPISGHRSVSWYQQTPGQGLQFLFEYFSETQRNKGNFPGRFSGRQFSNSRSEMNVSTLELGDSALYLCASSSPSLVTQANEQFFGPGTRLTVL.

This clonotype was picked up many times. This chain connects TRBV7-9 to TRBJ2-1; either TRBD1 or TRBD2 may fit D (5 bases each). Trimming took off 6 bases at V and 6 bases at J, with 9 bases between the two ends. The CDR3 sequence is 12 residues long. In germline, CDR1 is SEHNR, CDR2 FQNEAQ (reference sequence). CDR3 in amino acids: CASSYGANEQFF. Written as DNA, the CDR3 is TGTGCCAGCAGTTACGGGGCCAATGAGCAGTTCTTC.

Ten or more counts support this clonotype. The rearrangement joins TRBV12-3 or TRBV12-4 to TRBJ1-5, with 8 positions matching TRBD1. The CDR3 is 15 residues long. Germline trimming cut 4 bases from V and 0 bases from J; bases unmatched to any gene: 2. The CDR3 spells CASSWTGYSNQPQHF. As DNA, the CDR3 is TGTGCCAGCAGTTGGACAGGGTATAGCAATCAGCCCCAGCATTTT.

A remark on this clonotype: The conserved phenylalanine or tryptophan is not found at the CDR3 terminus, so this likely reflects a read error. This chain's CDR3 is CASSGRGMDENLFL. The CDR3 DNA reads as TGCGCCAGCAGCGGGAGGGGGATGGATGAAAACCTGTTTTTA. The rearrangement links TRBV5-1 to TRBJ1-4; TRBD1 might be the D (6 bases). The V gene's germline CDR1 is SGHRS and CDR2 YFSETQ. This CDR3 spans 14 amino acids.

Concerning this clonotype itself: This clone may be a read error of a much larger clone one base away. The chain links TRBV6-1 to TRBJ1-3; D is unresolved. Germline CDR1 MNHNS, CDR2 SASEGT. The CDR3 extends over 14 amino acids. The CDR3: CASSDRRVGNTVYF. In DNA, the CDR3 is TGTGCCAGCAGTGACCGCCGAGTGGGAAACACCGTATATTTT.

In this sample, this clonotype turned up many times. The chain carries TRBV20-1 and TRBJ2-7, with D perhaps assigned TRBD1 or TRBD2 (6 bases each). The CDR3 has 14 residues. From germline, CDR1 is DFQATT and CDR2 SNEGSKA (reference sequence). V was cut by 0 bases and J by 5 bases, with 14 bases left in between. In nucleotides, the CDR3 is TGCAGTGCTAGAGACCCGGGGGCGTCGGACGAGCAGTACTTC. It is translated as CSARDPGASDEQYF.